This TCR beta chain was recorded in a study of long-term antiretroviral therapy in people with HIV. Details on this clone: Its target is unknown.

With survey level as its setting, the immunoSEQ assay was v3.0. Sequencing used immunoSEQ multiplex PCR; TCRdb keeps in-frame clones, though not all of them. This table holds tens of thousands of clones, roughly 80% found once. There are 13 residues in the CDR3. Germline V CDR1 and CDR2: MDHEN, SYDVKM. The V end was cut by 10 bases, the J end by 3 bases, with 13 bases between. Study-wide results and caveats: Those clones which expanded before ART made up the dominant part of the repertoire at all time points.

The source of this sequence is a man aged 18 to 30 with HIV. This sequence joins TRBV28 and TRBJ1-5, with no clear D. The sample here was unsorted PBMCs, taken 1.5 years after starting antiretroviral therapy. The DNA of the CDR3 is TGTGCCACCAAAGCCACTGCCAATCAGCCCCAGCATTTT. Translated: CATKATANQPQHF.